The rows below give T cell receptor beta chains drawn from one sample of a study of early T cells in non-severe SARS-CoV-2 infection. MiXCR, applied by TCRdb to the 5' RACE reads, yields one record per CDR3 protein. Seen here are around 50,000 distinct CDR3 sequences, under 7.5% observed once, and the top ten hold just under 4%. Input material: whole blood. These receptors came from an adult who was a healthcare worker with PCR-confirmed SARS-CoV-2 infection or an uninfected control (not recorded which). CDR3s include the opening cysteine and the closing phenylalanine or tryptophan. The D gene is left open where the match is weak. Clone size is not always given. Where it is, it says once, few, many or a class for expanded clones.

>.|TRBV3-2|TRBJ1-6|few
TGTGCCAGCAGCCAAAGGAACAGCTCCTATAATTCACCCCTCCACTTT
CASSQRNSSYNSPLHF
>TRBD1|TRBV30|TRBJ2-1|many
TGTGCCTGGGGGACAGGGGTGGACAATGAGCAGTTCTTC
CAWGTGVDNEQFF
>TRBD1|TRBV27|TRBJ2-7|.
TGTGCCAGCAGTATCACACCCGGGACAGGGTCTTACGAGCAGTACTTC
CASSITPGTGSYEQYF
>.|TRBV20-1|TRBJ2-1|many
TGCAGTGCTCCCCAGAGCTACCCTTTGTACAATGAGCAGTTCTTC
CSAPQSYPLYNEQFF
>.|TRBV7-6|TRBJ2-5|.
TGTGCCAGCAGCCTTCTTGTAGGGCAAGAGACCCAGTACTTC
CASSLLVGQETQYF
>.|TRBV28|TRBJ1-5|many
TGTGCCAGAAGCCATTATAGCAATCAGCCCCAGCATTTT
CARSHYSNQPQHF
>.|TRBV4-3|TRBJ2-4|many
TGCGCCAGCAGCCAGGTTTTGATTTCAGCCAAAAACATTCAGTACTTC
CASSQVLISAKNIQYF
>.|TRBV20-1|TRBJ2-2|many
TGCAGTGCCCCCCGTGAGGGCGGGGTGAGCACCGGGGAGCTGTTTTTT
CSAPREGGVSTGELFF
>.|TRBV19|TRBJ1-2|many
TGTGCCAGTAGTATGCCCGGGCAGAACTACACCTTC
CASSMPGQNYTF
>.|TRBV11-3|TRBJ2-3|many
TGTGCCAGCAGCTTGGGACCGAGCACAGATACGCAGTATTTT
CASSLGPSTDTQYF
>.|TRBV20-1|TRBJ2-3|.
TGCAGTGCTAACATCGCGACGCAGTATTTT
CSANIATQYF
>TRBD1|TRBV14|TRBJ2-7|many
TGTGCCAGCAGCCCCCGGGACAGGGTGTTCTACGAGCAGTACTTC
CASSPRDRVFYEQYF
>TRBD1|TRBV2|TRBJ2-1|.
TGTGCCAGCAGTTACGGACAGGGGACCTACAATGAGCAGTTCTTC
CASSYGQGTYNEQFF
>.|TRBV7-8|TRBJ1-3|many
TGTGCCAGCAGCTTGAGTCTATCTGGAGGAAACACCATATATTTT
CASSLSLSGGNTIYF
>TRBD1|TRBV7-2|TRBJ2-7|few
TGTGCCAGCAGCCCTAGGACAGGGCGAGGCTACTTTTACGAGCAGTACTTC
CASSPRTGRGYFYEQYF
>.|TRBV24-1|TRBJ2-3|many
TGTGCCACCAGTGACCAGTCCCTCACGCAGTATTTT
CATSDQSLTQYF
>.|TRBV15|TRBJ1-5|many
TGTGCCACCAGCCCCCCGTCGGGTCAGCCCCAGCATTTT
CATSPPSGQPQHF
>TRBD1|TRBV7-8|TRBJ1-1|many
TGTGCCAGCAGCCGCGGACAGGGAACGAACACTGAAGCTTTCTTT
CASSRGQGTNTEAFF
>.|TRBV7-3|TRBJ1-3|many
TGTGCCAGCAGCTTATTAGGGGCCTCTGGAAACACCATATATTTT
CASSLLGASGNTIYF
>TRBD1|TRBV19|TRBJ1-1|many
TGTGCCAGTAGGCCGGGACAGGACGGAACTGAAGCTTTCTTT
CASRPGQDGTEAFF
>TRBD2|TRBV6-2/TRBV6-3|TRBJ2-6|many
TGTGCCAGCAGCCTAGCGGGGGGCTCTGGGGCCAACGTCCTGACTTTC
CASSLAGGSGANVLTF
>.|TRBV11-2|TRBJ2-7|.
TGTGCCAGCAGCCTCAATGGGTACGAGCAGTACTTC
CASSLNGYEQYF
>TRBD1|TRBV27|TRBJ1-4|many
TGTGCCAGCAGTCCCCGGACAGGGGCGGCGGCAAAACTGTTTTTT
CASSPRTGAAAKLFF
>TRBD1|TRBV11-3|TRBJ2-2|many
TGTGCCAGCAGCTTAGGAGGGTACAGGGGGCGCGCCGGGGAGCTGTTTTTT
CASSLGGYRGRAGELFF
>.|TRBV11-2|TRBJ2-3|many
TGTGCCAGCAGCTTAATGGGGGGCTCTACAGATACGCAGTATTTT
CASSLMGGSTDTQYF
>.|TRBV6-1|TRBJ2-1|.
TGTGCCAGCAGTGCCTCCGGGACAACCTACAATGAGCAGTTCTTC
CASSASGTTYNEQFF
>TRBD1|TRBV7-9|TRBJ2-1|many
TGTGCCAGCAGCAACCGGGACAGGGTGCGCTATGAGCAGTTCTTC
CASSNRDRVRYEQFF
>TRBD1|TRBV9|TRBJ2-3|.
TGTGCCAGCAGGGACAGGTTTTCGGGAACGCAGTATTTT
CASRDRFSGTQYF
>TRBD1|TRBV6-5|TRBJ1-1|few
TGTGCCAGCAGTAGAGGCCTGACAGGGGCGATCCCTAACACTGAAGCTTTCTTT
CASSRGLTGAIPNTEAFF
>.|TRBV28|TRBJ2-7|many
TGTGCCAGCAATAGCGCGACGGCAGGGAGCTCCTACGAGCAGTACTTC
CASNSATAGSSYEQYF
>.|TRBV24-1|TRBJ2-1|.
TGTGCCACCAACTCCAACGATGAGCAGTTCTTC
CATNSNDEQFF
>TRBD1|TRBV14|TRBJ2-7|few
TGTGCCAGCAGCCCCCCGGGACAGATATCCTACGAGCAGTACTTC
CASSPPGQISYEQYF
>.|TRBV12-3/TRBV12-4|TRBJ1-1|many
TGTGCCAGCAGTTTCGCCCTGAACACTGAAGCTTTCTTT
CASSFALNTEAFF
>.|TRBV5-1|TRBJ2-5|many
TGCGCCAGCAGCTTGGGCTCCGGACAGATAAAAGAAACCCAGTACTTC
CASSLGSGQIKETQYF
>TRBD1|TRBV28|TRBJ1-3|medium-sized
TGTGCCAGCAGTTCTCTGACAGGGGCGAACACCATATATTTT
CASSSLTGANTIYF
>TRBD2|TRBV6-1|TRBJ2-2|.
TGTGCCGCAACTAGCGGGGGTTCCACCGGGGAGCTGTTTTTT
CAATSGGSTGELFF
>.|TRBV14|TRBJ2-3|.
TGTGCCAGCACCTCCTTCGAGGGGGGAACGCAGTATTTT
CASTSFEGGTQYF
>.|TRBV7-3|TRBJ2-3|few
TGTGCCAGCAGCTTAAGTCTACAGACGGATACGCAGTATTTT
CASSLSLQTDTQYF
>TRBD2|TRBV6-6|TRBJ2-1|many
TGTGCCAGCAGTACCTCAACTAGCGGGGGGTACAATGAGCAGTTCTTC
CASSTSTSGGYNEQFF
>.|TRBV6-1|TRBJ2-6|many
TGTGCCAGCAGTGTAAAAGGGCCGATCTCTGGGGCCAACGTCCTGACTTTC
CASSVKGPISGANVLTF
>.|TRBV9|TRBJ2-3|medium-sized
TGTGCCAGCAGCGTAGGGGGGTTCACAGATACGCAGTATTTT
CASSVGGFTDTQYF
>TRBD2|TRBV20-1|TRBJ2-7|many
TGCAGTGCTAGAAAACCGCTAGCGGGCAACTACGAGCAGTACTTC
CSARKPLAGNYEQYF
>TRBD1|TRBV6-5|TRBJ2-2|many
TGTGCCAGCAGTTACCCGAGAAGGACAGGGCACACCGGGGAGCTGTTTTTT
CASSYPRRTGHTGELFF
>.|TRBV6-5|TRBJ1-6|.
TGTGCCAGCAGTTATCGGGCGAGCTCCTATAATTCACCCCTCCACTTT
CASSYRASSYNSPLHF
>TRBD2|TRBV6-5|TRBJ2-4|many
TGTGCCAGCAGTTCGGTTGGGACTAGCCCAGCCAAAAACATTCAGTACTTC
CASSSVGTSPAKNIQYF
>.|TRBV19|TRBJ2-3|many
TGTGCCAGTAGTATAGCGTCTAGCACAGATACGCAGTATTTT
CASSIASSTDTQYF
>.|TRBV14|TRBJ2-7|many
TGTGCCAGCAGCCAAGGGGCGGGATGGGGCACCCCGGACTACTACGAGCAGTACTTC
CASSQGAGWGTPDYYEQYF
>.|TRBV6-2/TRBV6-3|TRBJ2-1|few
TGTGCCAGCAGTTCGGGGTTCACCGAATCCTACAATGAGCAGTTCTTC
CASSSGFTESYNEQFF
>.|TRBV4-3|TRBJ2-1|many
TGCGCCAGCAGCCAAGACTTTCTGAGTGAGCAGTTCTTC
CASSQDFLSEQFF
>.|TRBV20-1|TRBJ1-6|many
TGCAGTGCTACACCAATGAGAGGGAGGACAGATTCACCCCTCCACTTT
CSATPMRGRTDSPLHF
>.|TRBV6-5|TRBJ1-2|many
TGTGCCAGCAGTTCCGCGGCGGGAGGATATGGCTACACCTTC
CASSSAAGGYGYTF
>.|TRBV11-3|TRBJ2-5|few
TGTGCCAGCAGCCCCCCCCCCATCCTTGGGGGCGCGGAGACCCAGTACTTC
CASSPPPILGGAETQYF
>.|TRBV30|TRBJ1-2|.
TGTGCCTGGACTCTCGGGGGCCAGGGCTATGGCTACACCTTC
CAWTLGGQGYGYTF